These T cell receptor beta chains were read from a single sample in a study of T cell changes during pregnancy in multiple sclerosis. The table came from immunoSEQ multiplex PCR; TCRdb's copy has only in-frame clones and leaves some out. The sample holds around 50,000 clones, 70% to 90% seen once. Specimen: peripheral blood, collected in the first trimester of pregnancy. These TCRs come from a female donor with multiple sclerosis, enrolled in a pregnancy study. CDR3s include the opening cysteine and the closing phenylalanine or tryptophan. The D gene is left open where the match is weak. Expanded clones get a size class; other rows say once, few or many, or leave the size out.

clone size,V gene,CDR3 length,J gene,D gene,CDR3 protein,CDR3 DNA
-,TRBV7-2,17,TRBJ1-2,-,CASSLAGGGAYNYGYTF,TGTGCCAGCAGCTTAGCCGGGGGGGGCGCTTATAACTATGGCTACACCTTC
-,TRBV13,17,TRBJ2-3,TRBD2,CASLKRLAGGSTDTQYF,TGTGCCAGCTTAAAGCGGCTAGCGGGGGGGAGCACAGATACGCAGTATTTT
-,TRBV9,16,TRBJ1-3,-,CASGRELAHSGNTIYF,TGTGCCAGCGGCCGGGAGCTCGCACACTCTGGAAACACCATATATTTT
-,TRBV27,13,TRBJ1-1,-,CASSLYRYSRAFF,TGTGCCAGCAGTTTATATCGGTACAGTCGGGCTTTCTTT
-,TRBV7-3,18,TRBJ2-2,TRBD2,CASSPHGSSGMNTGELFF,TGTGCCAGCAGCCCACACGGCTCTAGCGGGATGAACACCGGGGAGCTGTTTTTT
-,TRBV9,15,TRBJ2-3,TRBD2,CASSVGTSGGDTQYF,TGTGCCAGCAGCGTCGGGACTAGCGGGGGAGATACGCAGTATTTT
-,TRBV28,19,TRBJ2-1,TRBD2,CASSFHPLQSGGPYNEQFF,TGTGCCAGCAGTTTTCATCCCCTACAAAGCGGGGGGCCCTACAATGAGCAGTTCTTC
-,TRBV4-2,16,TRBJ2-7,TRBD2,CASSQDGSGGSYEQYF,TGTGCCAGCAGCCAAGATGGTAGCGGGGGATCCTACGAGCAGTACTTC
-,TRBV7-3,13,TRBJ2-3,TRBD2,CASRGGGADTQYF,TGTGCCAGCAGGGGCGGGGGGGCAGATACGCAGTATTTT
-,TRBV6-5,14,TRBJ2-7,TRBD2,CASKTSGGVGEQYF,TGTGCCAGCAAAACAAGCGGGGGGGTAGGGGAGCAGTACTTC
-,TRBV7-2,15,TRBJ1-3,TRBD1,CASSEETGVVNTIYF,TGTGCCAGCAGCGAGGAGACAGGGGTGGTAAACACCATATATTTT
-,TRBV6-6,12,TRBJ1-5,-,CASSRGNQPQHF,TGTGCCAGCAGTCGCGGCAATCAGCCCCAGCATTTT
-,TRBV7-2,15,TRBJ2-3,-,CASSFPRGGTDTQYF,TGTGCCAGCAGCTTTCCGCGGGGAGGCACAGATACGCAGTATTTT
-,TRBV7-3,13,TRBJ1-2,TRBD1,CASSTGTGYGYTF,TGTGCCAGCAGCACTGGGACAGGGTATGGCTACACCTTC
-,TRBV9,15,TRBJ1-1,-,CASSVGGTPGAEAFF,TGTGCCAGCAGCGTGGGGGGGACACCTGGGGCTGAAGCTTTCTTT
-,TRBV7-3,15,TRBJ2-3,-,CASSLRAAGADTQYF,TGTGCCAGCAGCTTAAGGGCGGCGGGGGCGGATACGCAGTATTTT
few,TRBV10-3,15,TRBJ2-6,-,CAIGDQGSGANVLTF,TGTGCCATCGGGGATCAGGGTTCTGGGGCCAACGTCCTGACTTTC
-,TRBV11-3,13,TRBJ2-3,-,CASSPDNTDTQYF,TGTGCCAGCAGCCCGGACAACACAGATACGCAGTATTTT
-,TRBV4-1,16,TRBJ1-1,TRBD1,CASSLQNGQGNKEAFF,TGCGCCAGCAGCCTGCAAAATGGACAGGGGAACAAAGAAGCTTTCTTT
-,TRBV18,14,TRBJ1-1,TRBD1,CASRYRGMNTEAFF,TGTGCCAGCCGCTACAGGGGGATGAACACTGAAGCTTTCTTT
-,TRBV13,15,TRBJ2-1,TRBD2,CASSFLAGGRDEQFF,TGTGCCAGCAGCTTTTTAGCGGGGGGGCGCGATGAGCAGTTCTTC
-,TRBV7-9,17,TRBJ2-1,TRBD2,CASSLALEAGGGNEQFF,TGTGCCAGCAGCTTAGCGTTAGAAGCGGGGGGGGGTAATGAGCAGTTCTTC
-,TRBV5-4,16,TRBJ2-5,TRBD1,CASSFPDRGPSETQYF,TGTGCCAGCAGCTTCCCCGACAGGGGGCCATCAGAGACCCAGTACTTC
-,TRBV7-2,17,TRBJ2-2,-,CASSLPRQSANTGELFF,TGTGCCAGCAGCTTACCCAGGCAATCCGCGAACACCGGGGAGCTGTTTTTT
-,TRBV27,13,TRBJ1-3,-,CASSLSQGNTIYF,TGTGCCAGCAGTTTATCCCAAGGAAACACCATATATTTT
-,TRBV30,11,TRBJ2-1,-,CAWSPGNEQFF,TGTGCCTGGAGTCCCGGTAATGAGCAGTTCTTC
once,TRBV6-6,11,TRBJ1-2,-,CASDQGSGYTF,TGTGCCAGCGACCAGGGGTCTGGCTACACCTTC
-,TRBV28,17,TRBJ1-1,-,CASRTLYQGRPNTEAFF,TGTGCCAGCAGAACCCTGTACCAGGGGCGGCCCAACACTGAAGCTTTCTTT
-,TRBV5-4,12,TRBJ2-5,-,CASSPSPETQYF,TGTGCCAGCAGCCCGTCCCCAGAGACCCAGTACTTC
-,TRBV6-5,12,TRBJ1-5,-,CASSRGNQPQHF,TGTGCCAGCAGTAGGGGGAATCAGCCCCAGCATTTT
-,TRBV9,14,TRBJ2-7,TRBD1,CASSVEGGRYEQYF,TGTGCCAGCAGCGTAGAAGGGGGCCGATACGAGCAGTACTTC
-,TRBV7-2,13,TRBJ1-2,-,CASSEVQGTGYTF,TGTGCCAGCAGCGAAGTCCAGGGTACCGGCTACACCTTC
once,TRBV30,15,TRBJ2-6,-,CARAGVFSGANVLTF,TGTGCCCGGGCAGGGGTCTTCTCTGGGGCCAACGTCCTGACTTTC
-,TRBV5-1,16,TRBJ1-1,-,CASSLAAQGSGTEAFF,TGCGCCAGCAGCTTGGCCGCCCAGGGTTCTGGTACTGAAGCTTTCTTT
-,TRBV28,18,TRBJ1-5,TRBD1,CASSPGTGSRFSNQPQHF,TGTGCCAGCAGTCCGGGGACAGGCTCGCGGTTTAGCAATCAGCCCCAGCATTTT
-,TRBV7-9,16,TRBJ1-1,TRBD1,CASSLKGGTGNTEAFF,TGTGCCAGCAGCTTAAAGGGAGGGACAGGTAACACTGAAGCTTTCTTT
-,TRBV30,15,TRBJ2-1,TRBD2,CACQNRGGLLNEQFF,TGTGCCTGCCAAAACCGGGGGGGCCTCTTAAATGAGCAGTTCTTC
-,TRBV28,13,TRBJ1-1,-,CASSSLSTTEAFF,TGTGCCAGCAGCTCTCTTAGTACCACTGAAGCTTTCTTT
-,TRBV7-2,13,TRBJ1-5,-,CASSPERNQPQHF,TGTGCCAGCAGCCCCGAACGGAATCAGCCCCAGCATTTT
-,TRBV9,14,TRBJ1-1,-,CASSDRAGNTEAFF,TGTGCCAGCAGCGACAGGGCCGGGAACACTGAAGCTTTCTTT
-,TRBV4-2,16,TRBJ2-1,-,CASSQDVYGSAGEQFF,TGTGCCAGCAGCCAAGATGTTTACGGCTCCGCGGGAGAGCAGTTCTTC
-,TRBV18,15,TRBJ2-5,TRBD2,CASSPTAGGLETQYF,TGTGCCAGCTCACCAACCGCGGGGGGGCTGGAGACCCAGTACTTC